This is a list of T cell receptor beta chains from one sample in a study of shared clonotypes between healthy human individuals. Assay: immunoSEQ multiplex PCR; the TCRdb copy retains only in-frame clones and omits some. Seen here are about half a million clones, 70% to 80% observed once, and the top ten hold approximately 12%. The sample consisted of PBMCs. Receptors were obtained from a woman aged 40 to 50 in good health. Some clones in this sample may be carry-over from other donors' samples. Both conserved end residues are part of each CDR3. D genes are given only for firm matches. For some rows the clone size is stated as once, few or many, or as a class when expanded; others skip it.

j_call	d_call	clone_size	v_call	cdr3_aa	cdr3_nt
TRBJ2-4	.	.	TRBV19	CASSNLSIQYF	TGTGCCAGTAGTAATTTGAGCATTCAGTACTTC
TRBJ2-5	TRBD2	.	TRBV7-2	CASSLGTSDPGSETQYF	TGTGCCAGCAGCTTAGGGACTAGCGATCCGGGGTCAGAGACCCAGTACTTC
TRBJ2-3	.	.	TRBV10-3	CAISREPTDTQYF	TGTGCCATCAGCCGGGAACCCACAGATACGCAGTATTTT
TRBJ2-1	.	once	TRBV2	CASSGNEQFF	TGTGCCAGCAGTGGGAATGAGCAGTTCTTC
TRBJ1-5	.	.	TRBV10-3	CAIRPGANSNQPQHF	TGTGCCATCAGACCGGGGGCTAATAGCAATCAGCCCCAGCATTTT
TRBJ1-5	.	many	TRBV2	CASRRDSNQPQHF	TGTGCCAGCAGACGGGATAGCAATCAGCCCCAGCATTTT
TRBJ1-1	.	.	TRBV9	CASSIGGGSTEAFF	TGTGCCAGCAGCATAGGCGGGGGGAGCACTGAAGCTTTCTTT
TRBJ2-1	TRBD1	.	TRBV4-3	CASSHLGDRGYNEQFF	TGCGCCAGCAGCCACCTCGGGGACAGGGGTTACAATGAGCAGTTCTTC
TRBJ1-2	.	many	TRBV7-8	CASSPDRSYGYTF	TGTGCCAGCAGCCCGGACAGAAGCTATGGCTACACCTTC
TRBJ1-2	.	few	TRBV4-1	CASSHRGPPDGYTF	TGCGCCAGCAGCCATCGGGGGCCGCCGGATGGCTACACCTTC
TRBJ2-1	.	many	TRBV7-9	CASSPQFDTRRNEQFF	TGTGCCAGCAGCCCGCAATTTGATACTAGGAGGAATGAGCAGTTCTTC
TRBJ2-1	.	.	TRBV30	CAWTRGGIINEQFF	TGTGCCTGGACAAGAGGGGGAATAATTAATGAGCAGTTCTTC
TRBJ2-1	.	.	TRBV20-1	CSASADEQFF	TGCAGTGCTAGTGCGGATGAGCAGTTCTTC
TRBJ2-3	TRBD1	.	TRBV5-1	CASSRSDRTADTQYF	TGCGCCAGCAGCCGCTCGGACAGGACGGCAGATACGCAGTATTTT
TRBJ1-2	.	few	TRBV9	CASSVEPTAFNYTF	TGTGCCAGCAGCGTAGAGCCGACAGCTTTTAACTACACCTTC
TRBJ1-4	.	few	TRBV5-1	CASSPGRDGPNEKLFF	TGCGCCAGCAGCCCGGGAAGGGACGGTCCTAATGAAAAACTGTTTTTT
TRBJ2-3	.	many	TRBV7-2	CASSRDGRDTDTQYF	TGTGCCAGCAGCCGCGATGGCAGAGACACAGATACGCAGTATTTT
TRBJ1-1	.	.	TRBV5-1	CASSPGSLNTEAFF	TGCGCCAGCAGCCCCGGCTCACTGAACACTGAAGCTTTCTTT
TRBJ2-2	TRBD2	once	TRBV4-2	CASSQEPSGLPSSGELFF	TGTGCCAGCAGCCAAGAACCTAGCGGGCTACCTTCGTCTGGGGAGCTGTTTTTT
TRBJ2-1	.	.	TRBV7-3	CASSRSDSYNEQFF	TGTGCCAGCAGCCGATCGGACAGTTACAATGAGCAGTTCTTC
TRBJ2-7	TRBD2	once	TRBV5-1	CASSWGLAGPSEQYF	TGCGCCAGCAGCTGGGGACTAGCGGGACCGTCCGAGCAGTACTTC
TRBJ2-1	.	.	TRBV29-1	CSAMGPRRDSYNEQFF	TGCAGCGCTATGGGACCCCGCAGGGACTCCTACAATGAGCAGTTCTTC
TRBJ2-7	TRBD1	few	TRBV19	CASSPDRGGSEQYF	TGTGCCAGTAGTCCCGACAGGGGGGGTTCCGAGCAGTACTTC
TRBJ2-5	.	.	TRBV28	CASSPTPPMVETQYF	TGTGCCAGCAGCCCGACTCCCCCAATGGTAGAGACCCAGTACTTC
TRBJ2-7	.	many	TRBV6-5	CASAQSSYEQYF	TGTGCCAGTGCACAGAGCTCCTACGAGCAGTACTTC
TRBJ2-7	.	.	TRBV2	CASSPDRSRSGEQYF	TGTGCCAGCAGTCCTGACAGGTCCCGCTCGGGCGAGCAGTACTTC
TRBJ2-1	TRBD2	.	TRBV6-1	CASSGSGGPIGEQFF	TGTGCCAGCAGTGGTTCGGGAGGGCCGATTGGTGAGCAGTTCTTC
TRBJ2-3	.	few	TRBV7-2	CALRGIWGPDTQYF	TGTGCCCTCCGGGGGATATGGGGCCCAGATACGCAGTATTTT
TRBJ2-7	TRBD1	.	TRBV12-5	CASGLTRTGQEDEQYF	TGTGCTAGTGGTTTAACCAGAACAGGACAGGAAGACGAGCAGTACTTC
TRBJ2-1	TRBD2	.	TRBV6-5	CASSLKGLPFPNEQFF	TGTGCCAGCAGTTTAAAGGGACTACCATTCCCCAATGAGCAGTTCTTC
TRBJ1-4	.	.	TRBV28	CASSFWENNEKLFF	TGTGCCAGCAGTTTTTGGGAGAATAATGAAAAACTGTTTTTT
TRBJ2-7	TRBD2	.	TRBV27	CASSWKRDYEQYF	TGTGCCAGCAGTTGGAAGCGGGACTACGAGCAGTACTTC
TRBJ2-6	TRBD1	.	TRBV11-2	CASSRDRSGANVLTF	TGTGCCAGCAGCCGGGACAGATCTGGGGCCAACGTCCTGACTTTC
TRBJ2-2	.	.	TRBV10-2	CASSGEQGTGELFF	TGCGCCAGCAGTGGGGAACAGGGAACCGGGGAGCTGTTTTTT
TRBJ1-1	.	.	TRBV14	CASTQIHRNTEAFF	TGTGCCAGCACCCAAATACATCGGAACACTGAAGCTTTCTTT
TRBJ2-7	TRBD2	.	TRBV27	CASTSGTSGSNEQYF	TGTGCCAGCACCTCCGGGACTAGCGGGAGTAACGAGCAGTACTTC
TRBJ2-1	.	.	TRBV28	CASSPPSGYNEQFF	TGTGCCAGCAGTCCCCCAAGCGGATACAATGAGCAGTTCTTC
TRBJ2-7	.	.	TRBV2	CASSEGRGDYEQYF	TGTGCCAGCAGTGAAGGGCGGGGAGACTACGAGCAGTACTTC
TRBJ1-3	.	.	TRBV21-1	CAGRTGGSGNTIYF	TGTGCCGGCCGCACAGGGGGCTCTGGAAACACCATATATTTT
TRBJ2-1	.	.	TRBV11-3	CASSPGAGGHNEQFF	TGTGCCAGCAGCCCAGGAGCGGGCGGCCACAATGAGCAGTTCTTC
TRBJ2-7	.	.	TRBV6-5	CASTPPSGDTYEQYF	TGTGCCAGCACTCCCCCGAGCGGGGACACCTACGAGCAGTACTTC
TRBJ2-3	TRBD2	.	TRBV6-6	CASSPLAGGSTDTQYF	TGTGCCAGCAGTCCACTAGCGGGGGGGTCCACAGATACGCAGTATTTT
TRBJ1-1	.	few	TRBV5-4	CASSLRDKNLAFF	TGTGCCAGCAGCTTGAGGGACAAAAATTTAGCTTTCTTT
TRBJ1-2	.	.	TRBV6-5	CASRPRDGQTYGYTF	TGTGCCAGCAGACCTCGGGACGGCCAGACCTATGGCTACACCTTC
TRBJ1-3	TRBD1	.	TRBV30	CAWSPRTGVGNTIYF	TGTGCCTGGAGTCCGCGGACAGGGGTAGGAAACACCATATATTTT
TRBJ1-1	.	few	TRBV30	CAWSVPPERAEAFF	TGTGCCTGGAGTGTACCCCCTGAAAGGGCTGAAGCTTTCTTT
TRBJ2-3	TRBD2	.	TRBV27	CASSQPGTSGASTDTQYF	TGTGCCAGCAGTCAGCCGGGGACTAGCGGGGCTAGCACAGATACGCAGTATTTT
TRBJ1-1	.	.	TRBV7-3	CASSFTLNTEAFF	TGTGCCAGCAGCTTCACCCTGAACACTGAAGCTTTCTTT
TRBJ2-7	.	.	TRBV19	CASINGRSQYF	TGTGCCAGTATCAACGGACGTTCACAGTACTTC
TRBJ2-7	.	once	TRBV6-1	CASSLTSPSSYEQYF	TGTGCCAGCAGCTTGACTAGTCCCTCCTCCTACGAGCAGTACTTC
TRBJ2-7	TRBD2	few	TRBV30	CATGLAGGHEQYF	TGTGCCACCGGACTAGCGGGAGGACACGAGCAGTACTTC
TRBJ2-7	.	.	TRBV6-1	CASSELGSNPYEQYF	TGTGCCAGCAGTGAATTAGGAAGTAACCCCTACGAGCAGTACTTC
TRBJ2-7	.	.	TRBV7-8	CASSPQAYEQYF	TGTGCCAGCAGCCCCCAGGCGTACGAGCAGTACTTC